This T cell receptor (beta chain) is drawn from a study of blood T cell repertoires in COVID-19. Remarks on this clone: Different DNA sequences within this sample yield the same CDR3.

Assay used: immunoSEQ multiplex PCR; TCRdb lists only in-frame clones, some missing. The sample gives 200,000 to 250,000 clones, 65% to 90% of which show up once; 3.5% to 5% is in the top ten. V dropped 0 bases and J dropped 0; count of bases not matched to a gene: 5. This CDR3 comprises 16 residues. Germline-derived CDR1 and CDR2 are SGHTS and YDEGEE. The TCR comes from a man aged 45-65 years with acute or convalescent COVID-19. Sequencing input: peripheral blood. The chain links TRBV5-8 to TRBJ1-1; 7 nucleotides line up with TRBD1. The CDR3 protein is CASSLGRGQLNTEAFF. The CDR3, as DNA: TGTGCCAGCAGCTTGGGGCGGGGACAGTTGAACACTGAAGCTTTCTTT. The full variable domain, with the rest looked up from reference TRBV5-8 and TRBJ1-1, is EAGVTQSPTHLIKTRGQQATLRCSPISGHTSVYWYQQALGLGLQFLLWYDEGEERNRGNFPPRFSGRQFPNYSSELNVNALELEDSALYLCASSLGRGQLNTEAFFGQGTRLTVV.